What follows is one T cell receptor (beta chain) and its context. The V end was cut by 7 bases, the J end by 3 bases, with 13 bases between. The CDR3 has 14 residues. The data are from a study of T cell repertoires in cytomegalovirus infection. Whole-study context: Indications of both CMV infection and matching HLA type were provided by public TCR beta signatures.

TCRdb passed the reads through MiXCR, listing each CDR3 protein once. Of a few hundred thousand distinct CDR3 sequences in the sample, more than 15% were seen once. The V and J genes are TRBV12-3 or TRBV12-4 and TRBJ2-1; maybe TRBD1 (5 bases). This clonotype was obtained from a human donor in good health (CMV status not recorded). Some clones in this sample may be carry-over from other donors' samples. Sample: CD8+ T cells from PBMCs. CDR3 in amino acids: CASTGRALYNEQFF. In nucleotides, the CDR3 is TGTGCCAGCACGGGCAGGGCCCTCTACAATGAGCAGTTCTTC.